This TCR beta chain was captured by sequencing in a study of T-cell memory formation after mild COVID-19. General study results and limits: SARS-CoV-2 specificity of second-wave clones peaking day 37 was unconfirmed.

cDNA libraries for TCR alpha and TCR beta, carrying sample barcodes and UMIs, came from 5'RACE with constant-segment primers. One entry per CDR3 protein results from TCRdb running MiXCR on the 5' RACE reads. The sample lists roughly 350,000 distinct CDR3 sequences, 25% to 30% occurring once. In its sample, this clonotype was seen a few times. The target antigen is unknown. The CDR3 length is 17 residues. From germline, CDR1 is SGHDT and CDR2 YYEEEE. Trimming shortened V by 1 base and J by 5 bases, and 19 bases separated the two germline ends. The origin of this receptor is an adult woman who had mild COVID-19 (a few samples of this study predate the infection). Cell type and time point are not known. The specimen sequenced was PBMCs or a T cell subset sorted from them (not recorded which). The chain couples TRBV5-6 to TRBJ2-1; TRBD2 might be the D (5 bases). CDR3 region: CASSLFVWPEGDNEQFF. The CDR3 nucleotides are TGTGCCAGCAGCTTGTTTGTTTGGCCCGAGGGTGACAATGAGCAGTTCTTC. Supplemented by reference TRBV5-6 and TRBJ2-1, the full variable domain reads DAGVTQSPTHLIKTRGQQVTLRCSPKSGHDTVSWYQQALGQGPQFIFQYYEEEERQRGNFPDRFSGHQFPNYSSELNVNALLLGDSALYLCASSLFVWPEGDNEQFFGPGTRLTVL.